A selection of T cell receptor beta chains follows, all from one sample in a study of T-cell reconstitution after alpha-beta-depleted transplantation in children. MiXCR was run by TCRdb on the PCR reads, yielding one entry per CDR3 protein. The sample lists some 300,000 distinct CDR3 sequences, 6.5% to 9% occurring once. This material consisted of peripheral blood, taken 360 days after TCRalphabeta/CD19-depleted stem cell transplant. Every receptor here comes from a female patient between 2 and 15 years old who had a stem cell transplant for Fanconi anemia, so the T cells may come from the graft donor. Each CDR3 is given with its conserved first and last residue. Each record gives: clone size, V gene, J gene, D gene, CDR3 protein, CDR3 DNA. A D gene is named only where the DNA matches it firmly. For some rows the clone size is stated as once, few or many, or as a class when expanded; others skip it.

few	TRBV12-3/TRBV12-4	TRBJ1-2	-	CASSSAGQPLYGYTF	TGTGCCAGCAGTTCCGCCGGACAGCCCCTCTATGGCTACACCTTC
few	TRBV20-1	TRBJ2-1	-	CSARGTLDNEQFF	TGCAGTGCTAGGGGGACACTCGACAATGAGCAGTTCTTC
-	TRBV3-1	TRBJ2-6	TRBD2	CASSRRGGYSGANVLTF	TGTGCCAGCAGCCGCCGGGGAGGGTACTCTGGGGCCAACGTCCTGACTTTC
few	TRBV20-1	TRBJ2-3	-	CSARGQTDTQYF	TGCAGTGCTAGGGGGCAGACAGATACGCAGTATTTT
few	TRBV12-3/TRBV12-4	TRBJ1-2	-	CATEKGEVGYTF	TGTGCCACCGAGAAGGGGGAGGTTGGCTACACCTTC
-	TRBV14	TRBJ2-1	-	CASSPHRGAYNEQFF	TGTGCCAGCAGTCCCCACCGGGGGGCTTACAATGAGCAGTTCTTC
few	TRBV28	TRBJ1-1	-	CASRGEREVGTEAFF	TGTGCCAGCAGGGGAGAGCGGGAGGTGGGCACTGAAGCTTTCTTT
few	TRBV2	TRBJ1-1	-	CASAGVGGTEAFF	TGTGCCAGCGCAGGGGTGGGAGGCACTGAAGCTTTCTTT
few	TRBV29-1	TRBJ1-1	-	CSVDTMGGTEAFF	TGCAGCGTTGACACAATGGGCGGCACTGAAGCTTTCTTT
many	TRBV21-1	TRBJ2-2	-	CASSKVRASGTGELFF	TGTGCCAGCAGCAAGGTTAGGGCTTCGGGCACCGGGGAGCTGTTTTTT
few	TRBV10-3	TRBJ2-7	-	CAIKTRESYEQYF	TGTGCCATCAAAACCCGGGAGAGCTACGAGCAGTACTTC
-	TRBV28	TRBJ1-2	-	CASSLPGYGFTF	TGTGCCAGCAGTTTACCAGGGTATGGCTTCACCTTC
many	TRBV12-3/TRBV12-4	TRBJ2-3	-	CASSPTVIRDTQYF	TGTGCCAGCAGTCCGACCGTCATCAGGGATACGCAGTATTTT
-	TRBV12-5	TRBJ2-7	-	CASGLGYEQCF	TGTGCTAGTGGTTTAGGATACGAGCAGTGCTTC
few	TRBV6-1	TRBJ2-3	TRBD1	CASSLAGTDLTSTDTQYF	TGTGCCAGCAGTCTCGCCGGGACAGATTTGACCAGCACAGATACGCAGTATTTT
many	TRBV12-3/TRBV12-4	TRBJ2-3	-	CASSFTLGGTDTQYF	TGTGCCAGCAGTTTCACACTAGGGGGTACAGATACGCAGTATTTT
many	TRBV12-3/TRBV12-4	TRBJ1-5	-	CASSRRVPNQPQHF	TGTGCCAGCAGTCGACGGGTACCAAATCAGCCCCAGCATTTT
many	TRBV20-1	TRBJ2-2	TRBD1	CSARSLGQGASGELFF	TGCAGTGCTAGGTCCCTGGGACAGGGGGCCTCCGGGGAGCTGTTTTTT
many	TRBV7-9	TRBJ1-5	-	CASSAYDPPQHF	TGTGCCAGCAGCGCCTACGATCCGCCCCAGCATTTT
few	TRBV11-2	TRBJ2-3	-	CASSLEALYSSTDTQYF	TGTGCCAGCAGCTTAGAAGCCCTCTACTCTAGCACAGATACGCAGTATTTT
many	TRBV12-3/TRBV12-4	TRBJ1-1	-	CASSFSENTEAFF	TGTGCCAGCAGTTTCTCGGAGAACACTGAAGCTTTCTTT
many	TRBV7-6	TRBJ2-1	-	CASSGLDRVSYNEQFF	TGTGCCAGCAGCGGACTAGACAGGGTTTCCTACAATGAGCAGTTCTTC
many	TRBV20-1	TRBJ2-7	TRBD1	CSAPGQGVYEQYF	TGCAGTGCTCCGGGACAGGGCGTCTACGAGCAGTACTTC